This T cell receptor (beta chain) was retrieved from a study of response to subunit inactivated influenza vaccine. The CDR3 sequence is 13 residues long. Trimming removed 4 bases from V and 7 bases from J, with 13 bases in between. Per the germline V gene, CDR1 is SGHDN and CDR2 is FVKESK. TCRdb re-called the RT-PCR reads with MiXCR, one entry per CDR3 protein. The sample shows 430,000 or so distinct CDR3 sequences, about 10% of them seen only once. The genes are TRBV14 and TRBJ1-2, with D unclear. The clonotype was recovered from a man between 50 and 59 years old who received an inactivated influenza vaccine. The source was PBMCs from blood, collected 40 to 50 days after vaccination. DNA of the CDR3: TGTGCCAGCAGCCGTCTCGTGGTTGGTGGCTACACCTTC. Amino acids: CASSRLVVGGYTF. Full variable domain (outside the CDR3, taken from reference TRBV14 and TRBJ1-2): EAGVTQFPSHSVIEKGQTVTLRCDPISGHDNLYWYRRVMGKEIKFLLHFVKESKQDESGMPNNRFLAERTGGTYSTLKVQPAELEDSGVYFCASSRLVVGGYTFGSGTRLTVV.